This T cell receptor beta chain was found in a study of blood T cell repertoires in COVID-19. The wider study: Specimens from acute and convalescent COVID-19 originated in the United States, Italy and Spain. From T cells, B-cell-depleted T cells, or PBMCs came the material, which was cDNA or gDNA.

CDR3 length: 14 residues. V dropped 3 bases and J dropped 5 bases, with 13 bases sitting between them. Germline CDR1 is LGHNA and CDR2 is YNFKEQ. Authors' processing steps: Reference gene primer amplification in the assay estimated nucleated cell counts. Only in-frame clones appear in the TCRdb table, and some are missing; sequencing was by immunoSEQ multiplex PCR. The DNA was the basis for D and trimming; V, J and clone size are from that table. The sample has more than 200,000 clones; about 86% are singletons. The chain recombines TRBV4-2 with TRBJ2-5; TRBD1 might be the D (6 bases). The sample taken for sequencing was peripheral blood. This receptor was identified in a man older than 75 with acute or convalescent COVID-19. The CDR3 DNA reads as TGTGCCAGCAGCCAGTTACAGGGTAGTGAGACCCAGTACTTC. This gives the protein CASSQLQGSETQYF.